The rows below give T cell receptor beta chains drawn from one sample of a study of T cell responses to AZD1222 COVID-19 vaccine. The table came from immunoSEQ multiplex PCR; TCRdb's copy has only in-frame clones and leaves some out. The sample has about 120,000 clones; about 90% are singletons. Material: peripheral blood, obtained 28 days after the second AZD1222 dose. The origin of the receptors is an adult who received the AZD1222 COVID-19 vaccine. Both conserved end residues are part of each CDR3. The D gene is left open where the match is weak. Size is stated for part of the rows, as once, few or many counts, or as a class when the clone is expanded.

v_call	clone_size	d_call	j_call	cdr3_aa	cdr3_nt
TRBV7-9	few	-	TRBJ1-2	CASSLDEGNGYTF	TGTGCCAGCAGCTTAGATGAAGGGAATGGCTACACCTTC
TRBV24-1	-	-	TRBJ1-2	CATSDLRGTFGYTF	TGTGCCACCAGTGATTTGCGGGGAACCTTTGGCTACACCTTC
TRBV28	-	-	TRBJ2-6	CASSPQGNGANVLTF	TGTGCCAGCAGTCCCCAGGGGAACGGGGCCAACGTCCTGACTTTC
TRBV29-1	-	TRBD2	TRBJ2-2	CSVYGGAAGELFF	TGCAGCGTGTACGGGGGGGCAGCCGGGGAGCTGTTTTTT
TRBV29-1	few	-	TRBJ2-5	CSVDPWTAQETQYF	TGCAGCGTTGACCCATGGACGGCGCAAGAGACCCAGTACTTC
TRBV28	-	TRBD1	TRBJ2-7	CASGSGTGDFYEQYF	TGTGCCAGCGGCTCCGGGACAGGGGATTTTTACGAGCAGTACTTC
TRBV4-3	once	TRBD1	TRBJ1-5	CASSQEVVLKGTDLQPQHF	TGCGCCAGCAGCCAAGAAGTGGTTTTAAAGGGGACAGACTTGCAGCCCCAGCATTTT
TRBV3-1/TRBV3-2	-	TRBD1	TRBJ2-7	CASSQEGGAGFREQYF	TGTGCCAGCAGCCAAGAAGGGGGCGCGGGTTTCCGCGAGCAGTACTTC
TRBV9	-	TRBD2	TRBJ2-2	CASSVGLAANTGELFF	TGTGCCAGCAGCGTTGGACTAGCGGCGAACACCGGGGAGCTGTTTTTT
TRBV7-8	few	-	TRBJ1-2	CASSLRTVKNYGYTF	TGTGCCAGCAGCTTGAGGACAGTAAAGAACTATGGCTACACCTTC
TRBV30	-	-	TRBJ1-6	CAWSGSGRISPLHF	TGTGCCTGGAGTGGGTCAGGGCGAATTTCACCCCTCCACTTT
TRBV9	-	-	TRBJ2-2	CASSPSSLGTGELFF	TGTGCCAGCAGCCCCAGTTCCCTTGGAACCGGGGAGCTGTTTTTT
TRBV14	-	-	TRBJ1-1	CASSKKGLGGTEAFF	TGTGCCAGCAGCAAGAAGGGGTTAGGTGGCACTGAAGCTTTCTTT
TRBV7-8	-	-	TRBJ1-5	CASSPRDILNSNQPQHF	TGTGCCAGCAGCCCCCGGGACATACTAAATAGCAATCAGCCCCAGCATTTT
TRBV11-3	-	-	TRBJ2-7	CASSLGPDSSYEQYF	TGTGCCAGCAGCTTAGGTCCGGACAGCTCCTACGAGCAGTACTTC
TRBV9	-	TRBD1	TRBJ1-1	CASTRTGGETEAFF	TGTGCCAGCACCCGGACAGGGGGCGAAACTGAAGCTTTCTTT
TRBV15	-	TRBD1	TRBJ2-1	CATSSPSEDRGLLNEQFF	TGTGCCACCAGCTCTCCTTCCGAGGACAGGGGTCTTCTTAATGAGCAGTTCTTC
TRBV25-1	-	-	TRBJ1-2	CASSEGPMTYGYTF	TGTGCCAGCAGTGAAGGCCCGATGACCTATGGCTACACCTTC
TRBV3-1/TRBV3-2	-	TRBD1	TRBJ1-1	CASSQDGRGAFF	TGTGCCAGCAGCCAAGACGGCAGGGGGGCTTTCTTT
TRBV18	-	-	TRBJ1-6	CASSGEAEGSPLHF	TGTGCCAGCTCAGGGGAAGCGGAAGGTTCACCCCTCCACTTT
TRBV19	-	TRBD1	TRBJ1-1	CASSRDRMNTEAFF	TGTGCCAGTAGCCGGGACAGAATGAACACTGAAGCTTTCTTT
TRBV18	-	TRBD1	TRBJ1-5	CASSPYMPGTGGNQPQHF	TGTGCCAGCTCACCTTATATGCCCGGGACAGGGGGTAATCAGCCCCAGCATTTT
TRBV7-7	few	-	TRBJ2-5	CASSLAGLRETQYF	TGTGCCAGCAGCTTAGCCGGGCTACGGGAGACCCAGTACTTC
TRBV19	-	TRBD1	TRBJ2-7	CASSKNRGRNEQYF	TGTGCCAGTAGCAAGAACAGGGGGCGAAACGAGCAGTACTTC
TRBV19	-	-	TRBJ1-5	CASSMAGANQPQHF	TGTGCCAGTAGTATGGCAGGGGCCAATCAGCCCCAGCATTTT
TRBV11-3	-	TRBD1	TRBJ2-3	CASSLGQGSTDTQYF	TGTGCCAGCAGCTTAGGACAGGGATCCACAGATACGCAGTATTTT
TRBV4-2	-	TRBD1	TRBJ1-3	CASSPSGGRGNTIYF	TGTGCCAGCAGCCCTTCAGGGGGCAGAGGAAACACCATATATTTT
TRBV18	-	-	TRBJ2-3	CASSQTSTDTQYF	TGTGCCAGCTCACAAACTAGCACAGATACGCAGTATTTT
TRBV24-1	-	TRBD1	TRBJ1-2	CATSEGRGKPPYGYTF	TGTGCCACCAGTGAGGGCAGGGGGAAGCCTCCCTATGGCTACACCTTC
TRBV27	-	TRBD1	TRBJ1-5	CASSSDRGFDQPQHF	TGTGCCAGCAGTTCGGACAGGGGTTTTGATCAGCCCCAGCATTTT
TRBV5-1	-	TRBD1	TRBJ2-1	CASSHPTGEQFF	TGCGCCAGCAGCCATCCGACAGGGGAGCAGTTCTTC
TRBV30	-	-	TRBJ2-6	CAWSEGEVPSGANVLTF	TGTGCCTGGAGCGAGGGGGAAGTTCCCTCTGGGGCCAACGTCCTGACTTTC
TRBV11-2	-	-	TRBJ2-3	CASSLDRGTQYF	TGTGCCAGCAGCTTAGACAGAGGTACGCAGTATTTT
TRBV5-1	-	TRBD1	TRBJ2-2	CASSLQPGTEELFF	TGCGCCAGCAGCCTCCAGCCGGGGACAGAGGAGCTGTTTTTT
TRBV2	-	-	TRBJ1-5	CASSGGGGVSNQPQHF	TGTGCCAGCAGTGGGGGCGGAGGGGTGAGCAATCAGCCCCAGCATTTT
TRBV29-1	-	-	TRBJ2-1	CSFLRRSFRHEQFF	TGCAGCTTCCTACGTCGGTCTTTCCGGCATGAGCAGTTCTTC
TRBV3-1/TRBV3-2	-	-	TRBJ1-3	CASSLQAGKGTIYF	TGTGCCAGCAGCTTACAGGCTGGAAAAGGCACCATATATTTT
TRBV7-2	-	-	TRBJ1-2	CASSLDVGARRGYTF	TGTGCCAGCAGCTTAGACGTGGGCGCCCGAAGGGGCTACACCTTC
TRBV7-7	-	-	TRBJ2-5	CASSLGVGVQETQYF	TGTGCTAGCAGCTTGGGCGTAGGCGTCCAAGAGACCCAGTACTTC
TRBV27	-	-	TRBJ2-3	CASNGRGLVTDTQYF	TGTGCCAGCAATGGGCGGGGCCTGGTCACAGATACGCAGTATTTT
TRBV13	once	-	TRBJ1-6	CASSLGSHYYNSPLHF	TGTGCCAGCAGCTTAGGCTCCCACTACTATAATTCACCCCTCCACTTT
TRBV7-6	-	TRBD1	TRBJ1-6	CASSRRDSRLYNSPLHF	TGTGCCAGCAGTCGCCGGGACAGCCGTTTATATAATTCACCCCTCCACTTT
TRBV3-1/TRBV3-2	-	TRBD1	TRBJ2-5	CASSQSDRVIETQYF	TGTGCCAGCAGCCAGTCGGACAGGGTGATCGAGACCCAGTACTTC
TRBV6-6	-	-	TRBJ1-1	CASSYANTEAFF	TGTGCCAGCAGTTACGCGAACACTGAAGCTTTCTTT
TRBV18	-	TRBD1	TRBJ1-6	CASSRDRDNSPLHF	TGTGCCAGCTCCAGGGACAGAGATAATTCACCCCTCCACTTT
TRBV10-3	-	-	TRBJ1-1	CAISTGPLTEAFF	TGTGCCATCAGTACCGGGCCCCTCACTGAAGCTTTCTTT
TRBV7-2	-	-	TRBJ1-1	CASSLAGLNTEAFF	TGTGCCAGCAGCTTAGCGGGGCTGAACACTGAAGCTTTCTTT
TRBV18	-	-	TRBJ1-5	CASSTDRNQPQHF	TGTGCCAGCTCAACAGACAGAAATCAGCCCCAGCATTTT
TRBV7-9	-	-	TRBJ1-3	CASSLGGGPRNTIYF	TGTGCCAGCAGCTTAGGGGGGGGCCCCCGGAACACCATATATTTT
TRBV14	-	-	TRBJ2-1	CASSRDLVGGYNEQFF	TGTGCCAGCAGCCGGGATCTGGTAGGAGGCTACAATGAGCAGTTCTTC